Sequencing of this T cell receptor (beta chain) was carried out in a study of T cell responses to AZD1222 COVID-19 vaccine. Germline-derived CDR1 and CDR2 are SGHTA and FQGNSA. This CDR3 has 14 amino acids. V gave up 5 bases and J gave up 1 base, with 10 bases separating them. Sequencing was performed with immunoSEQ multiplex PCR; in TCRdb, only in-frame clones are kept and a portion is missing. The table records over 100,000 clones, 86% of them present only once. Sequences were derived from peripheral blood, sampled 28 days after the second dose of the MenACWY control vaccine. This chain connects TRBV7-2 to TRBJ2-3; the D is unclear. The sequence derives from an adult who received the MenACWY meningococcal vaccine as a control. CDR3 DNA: TGTGCCAGCAGCCCATATTGGGGCACAGATACGCAGTATTTT. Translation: CASSPYWGTDTQYF.